Listed here are 28 T cell receptor beta chains from one sample, sequenced in a study of T cells expressing NK-cell markers. TCRdb re-analyzed the 5' RACE reads; it lists each CDR3 protein once, without DNA. The table gives 550,000 to 600,000 distinct CDR3 sequences; the top ten clones make up roughly 3.6% of it. Input material: blood T cells: a sorted CD56 or NKG2C T cell subset, CD4+ or CD8+ T cells, or bulk PBMC T cells (not recorded which). Source of these receptors: a man younger than 30 in good health.

The chain is built from TRBV5-5 and TRBJ2-7; the D call of TRBD1 rests on TCRdb alone, since no DNA is present to check it. CDR3 length: 16 amino acids. The germline V gene encodes CDR1 SGHKS and CDR2 YYEKEE (reference sequence). The chain's CDR3 is CASSPSGVLVSYEQYF.

The CDR3: CASSQSNNLDTQYF. V and J are TRBV3-1 and TRBJ2-3. Germline-derived CDR1 and CDR2 are LGHDT and YNNKEL (reference sequence). The CDR3 totals 14 residues.

The V gene is TRBV5-1, the J gene TRBJ1-1; the TRBD1 assignment by TCRdb is unverifiable without DNA. From germline, CDR1 is SGHRS and CDR2 YFSETQ. The CDR3 covers 15 residues. The CDR3 sequence is CASSPVDRSLTEAFF.

V usage is TRBV5-6 and J usage is TRBJ2-2; TCRdb reports TRBD1, a call that lacks DNA to check it against. The CDR3 runs 16 residues. CDR1 is SGHDT and CDR2 is YYEEEE in the germline V gene. This chain's CDR3 is CASSRDRGLDTGELFF.

CDR3 protein: CASAKGGPGDTQYF. The genes are TRBV28 and TRBJ2-3; without DNA, the TCRdb call of TRBD1 cannot be checked. The CDR3 runs 14 residues. Germline V gene sequence: CDR1 MDHEN, CDR2 SYDVKM.

The rearrangement joins TRBV12-3 or TRBV12-4 to TRBJ2-1; TCRdb names TRBD2, which stays unverified in the absence of DNA. This CDR3 spans 15 amino acids. CDR3 protein: CASSPLAGSLNEQFF.

This chain uses TRBV5-1 with TRBJ2-1; TCRdb indicates TRBD2, and absent DNA this call remains unverified. This CDR3 has 14 residues. In germline, CDR1 is SGHRS, CDR2 YFSETQ. The CDR3 region is CASRAGLSYNEQFF.

CDR3 sequence reads: CASSPTNPGTDTQYF. The chain combines TRBV3-1 with TRBJ2-3. There are 15 residues in the CDR3. Per the germline V gene, CDR1 is LGHDT and CDR2 is YNNKEL (reference sequence).

The rearrangement joins TRBV3-1 to TRBJ2-1; TCRdb calls TRBD2, which cannot be checked without DNA. This CDR3 contains 18 residues. The germline V gene has CDR1 LGHDT and CDR2 YNNKEL (reference sequence). CDR3 residues: CASSQVLTSGSGYNEQFF.

This chain connects TRBV9 to TRBJ2-7; TCRdb calls TRBD2, which cannot be checked without DNA. This CDR3 comprises 15 residues. Germline V CDR1 and CDR2: SGDLS, YYNGEE. The CDR3 loop is CASSATSDLAYEQYF. The full variable domain, with the rest looked up from reference TRBV9 and TRBJ2-7, is DSGVTQTPKHLITATGQRVTLRCSPRSGDLSVYWYQQSLDQGLQFLIQYYNGEERAKGNILERFSAQQFPDLHSELNLSSLELGDSALYFCASSATSDLAYEQYFGPGTRLTVT.

The chain has TRBV30 and TRBJ1-2. This CDR3 has 13 residues. The V gene's germline CDR1 is GTSNPN and CDR2 SVGIG (reference sequence). The CDR3 reads CAWSLRINYGYTF.

This chain joins TRBV5-6 and TRBJ2-2. The CDR3 is made up of 15 amino acids. Germline lookup yields CDR1 SGHDT and CDR2 YYEEEE. CDR3 residues: CASSLVRPNTGELFF.

The chain couples TRBV11-2 to TRBJ2-7. CDR1 and CDR2 (germline): SGHAT, FQNNGV. CDR3 size: 16 residues. CDR3 loop: CASSGIHDGIHYEQYF. Full variable domain (missing parts from reference TRBV11-2 and TRBJ2-7): EAGVAQSPRYKIIEKRQSVAFWCNPISGHATLYWYQQILGQGPKLLIQFQNNGVVDDSQLPKDRFSAERLKGVDSTLKIQPAKLEDSAVYLCASSGIHDGIHYEQYFGPGTRLTVT.

The chain employs TRBV6-5 and TRBJ2-7. The CDR3 is 14 amino acids. Germline V lookup: CDR1 MNHEY, CDR2 SVGAGI. The CDR3 here is CASSYGTTTYEQYF.

The chain recombines TRBV29-1 with TRBJ1-1. CDR1 SQVTM and CDR2 ANQGSEA come from the germline V gene. The CDR3 covers 13 residues. The CDR3 sequence is CSVQKMLNTEAFF.

V usage is TRBV6-5 and J usage is TRBJ2-1; the TCRdb call, TRBD2, lacks DNA for checking. The CDR3 runs to 12 residues. The germline gives CDR1 MNHEY, CDR2 SVGAGI. CDR3 residues: CASSSGLEPQFF.

The V and J genes are TRBV25-1 and TRBJ2-7; the D call of TRBD1 rests on TCRdb alone, since no DNA is present to check it. This CDR3 has 16 amino acids. Germline CDR1 reads MGHDK; CDR2 reads SYGVNS. CDR3: CASAGPGTGNGYEQYF.

The chain recombines TRBV9 with TRBJ2-6; without DNA, the TCRdb call of TRBD2 cannot be checked. CDR3 length: 18 residues. CDR1 is SGDLS, CDR2 YYNGEE, per germline. The CDR3 sequence is CASDRAGHPGSGANVLTF.

CDR3: CAINSGSANEQFF. The chain uses TRBV10-3 and TRBJ2-1; TCRdb proposes TRBD1, but this gene call is untestable without DNA. CDR1 ENHRY and CDR2 SYGVKD come from the germline V gene. This CDR3 has 13 amino acids.

The rearrangement uses TRBV12-3 or TRBV12-4 and TRBJ1-1. The CDR3 is 15 amino acids. CDR3: CASSLNDELNTEAFF.

The CDR3 protein is CSETQGTDRTDTQYF. The chain has TRBV29-1 and TRBJ2-3; the D call from TCRdb, TRBD1, cannot be confirmed without DNA. Per the germline V gene, CDR1 is SQVTM and CDR2 is ANQGSEA. This CDR3 has 15 amino acids.

CDR3 in amino acids: CASTLGLAIHNEQFF. The chain couples TRBV12-3 or TRBV12-4 to TRBJ2-1; TCRdb's assignment of TRBD2 cannot be checked, as there is no DNA. The CDR3 covers 15 residues.

The V gene is TRBV7-8, the J gene TRBJ2-1. The CDR3 is 16 residues long. Germline loops: CDR1 SGHVS, CDR2 FQNEAQ. The CDR3 is CASSSDSAYSYNEQFF.

This sequence joins TRBV12-3 or TRBV12-4 and TRBJ2-5; the D call from TCRdb, TRBD1, cannot be confirmed without DNA. The length of the CDR3 is 14 residues. This chain's CDR3 is CASSKGGSGETQYF.

The V and J genes are TRBV28 and TRBJ2-7; TCRdb's D call, TRBD1, is unchecked because there is no DNA. The CDR3 spans 16 residues. In germline, CDR1 is MDHEN, CDR2 SYDVKM. CDR3: CASSIFTGQGAYEQYF.

V usage is TRBV11-2 and J usage is TRBJ2-5; TCRdb outputs TRBD2, but without DNA this stays unchecked. Germline assignment: CDR1 SGHAT and CDR2 FQNNGV. The CDR3 extends over 16 amino acids. The CDR3 region is CASSFSSGSSWETQYF.

This chain uses TRBV5-1 with TRBJ1-1. Germline V gene lookup returns CDR1 SGHRS and CDR2 YFSETQ. This CDR3 is 13 amino acids long. The CDR3: CASMGGMNTEAFF.

V is TRBV27 and J is TRBJ1-5. CDR1 MNHEY and CDR2 SMNVEV come from the germline V gene (reference sequence). The CDR3 has 14 amino acids. CDR3 loop: CASSLLADHQPQHF.